The 4 T cell receptor beta chains below all came from one sample that was sequenced in a study of T cell responses to AZD1222 COVID-19 vaccine. Assay used: immunoSEQ multiplex PCR; TCRdb lists only in-frame clones, some missing. The repertoire holds approximately 140,000 clones, with 82% as singletons. The specimen was peripheral blood, collected on day 0 of MenACWY control vaccination. The receptors were sampled from an adult in good health.

This clone was recorded once. The chain is built from TRBV5-1 and TRBJ1-1; 8 nucleotides line up with TRBD1. The germline CDR1 and CDR2 sequences are SGHRS and YFSETQ. The ends lost 1 base at V and 0 bases at J; junction bases unmatched: 8. This CDR3 is 17 amino acids long. CDR3 in amino acids: CASSLKQGDRMNTEAFF. CDR3 DNA sequence: TGCGCCAGCAGCTTGAAACAGGGGGATAGGATGAACACTGAAGCTTTCTTT.

This clone has a handful of counts. V and J are TRBV27 and TRBJ1-6, with 8 bases aligning to TRBD1. The V segment lost 11 bases and the J segment 6 bases; nucleotides outside the gene matches: 15. This CDR3 region has 16 residues. The germline CDR1 and CDR2 sequences are MNHEY and SMNVEV (reference sequence). DNA of the CDR3: TGTGCCTCCAGGGGGGCAGGGGGCAGTGGTAATTCACCCCTCCACTTT. Its translation: CASRGAGGSGNSPLHF.

The chain combines TRBV6-5 with TRBJ1-1; D unclear. The CDR3 runs 15 residues. The V gene lost 7 bases and the J gene lost 4 bases, with 19 bases spanning the gap. The germline V gene encodes CDR1 MNHEY and CDR2 SVGAGI. The DNA of the CDR3 is TGTGCCAGCATCCCCGGTTGGGGAATGCGCACTGAAGCTTTCTTT. Its protein product is CASIPGWGMRTEAFF.

The chain is built from TRBV4-1 and TRBJ1-1; D gene uncertain. The germline gives CDR1 MGHRA, CDR2 YSYEKL. Trimming pared 0 bases from V and 0 bases from J, leaving 8 bases between. The CDR3 extends over 15 amino acids. For the CDR3, the DNA is TGCGCCAGCAGCCAAGAACCGTGGGTGAACACTGAAGCTTTCTTT. Encoded protein: CASSQEPWVNTEAFF.